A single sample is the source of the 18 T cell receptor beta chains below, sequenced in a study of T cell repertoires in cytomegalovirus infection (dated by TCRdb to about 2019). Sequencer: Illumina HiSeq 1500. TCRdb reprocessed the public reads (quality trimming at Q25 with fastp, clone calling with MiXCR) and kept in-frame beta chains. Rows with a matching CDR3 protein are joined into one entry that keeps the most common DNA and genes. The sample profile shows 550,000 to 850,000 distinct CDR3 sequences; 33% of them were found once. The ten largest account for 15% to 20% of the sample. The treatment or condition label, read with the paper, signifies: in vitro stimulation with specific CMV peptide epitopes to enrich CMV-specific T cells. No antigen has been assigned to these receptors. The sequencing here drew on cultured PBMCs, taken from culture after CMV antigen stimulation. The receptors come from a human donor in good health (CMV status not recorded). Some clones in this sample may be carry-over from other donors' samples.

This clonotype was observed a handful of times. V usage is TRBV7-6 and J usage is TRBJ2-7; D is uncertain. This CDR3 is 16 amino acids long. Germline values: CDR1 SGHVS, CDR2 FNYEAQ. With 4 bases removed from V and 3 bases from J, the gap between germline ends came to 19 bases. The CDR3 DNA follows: TGTGCCAGCAGCTCAGACGTTTCGGCTAACAGCTACGAGCAGTACTTC. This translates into CASSSDVSANSYEQYF.

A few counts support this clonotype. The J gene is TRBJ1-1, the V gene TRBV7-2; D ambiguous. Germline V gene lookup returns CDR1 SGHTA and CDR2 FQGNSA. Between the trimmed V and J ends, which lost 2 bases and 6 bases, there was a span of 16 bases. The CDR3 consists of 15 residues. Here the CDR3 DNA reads TGTGCCAGCAGCTTAAACAAAGCCGGATTCGCTGAAGCTTTCTTT. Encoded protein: CASSLNKAGFAEAFF.

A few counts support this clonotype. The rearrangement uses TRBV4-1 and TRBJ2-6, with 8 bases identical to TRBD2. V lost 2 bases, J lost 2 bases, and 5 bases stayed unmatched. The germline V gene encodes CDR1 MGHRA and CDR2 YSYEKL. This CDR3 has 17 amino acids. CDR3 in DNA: TGCGCCAGCAGCCAACCGACAGCGGGAGCTGGGGCCAACGTCCTGACTTTC. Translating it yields CASSQPTAGAGANVLTF.

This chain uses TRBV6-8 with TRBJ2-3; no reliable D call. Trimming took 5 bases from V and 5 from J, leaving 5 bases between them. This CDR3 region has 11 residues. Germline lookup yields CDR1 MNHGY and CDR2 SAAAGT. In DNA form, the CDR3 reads TGTGCCAGCAGTAAAAAAGATACGCAGTATTTT. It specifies CASSKKDTQYF.

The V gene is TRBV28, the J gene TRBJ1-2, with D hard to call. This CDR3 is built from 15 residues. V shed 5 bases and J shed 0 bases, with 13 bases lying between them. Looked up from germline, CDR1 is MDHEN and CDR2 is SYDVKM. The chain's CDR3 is CASSVQSSTNYGYTF. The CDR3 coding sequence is TGTGCCAGCAGTGTTCAGTCATCTACTAACTATGGCTACACCTTC.

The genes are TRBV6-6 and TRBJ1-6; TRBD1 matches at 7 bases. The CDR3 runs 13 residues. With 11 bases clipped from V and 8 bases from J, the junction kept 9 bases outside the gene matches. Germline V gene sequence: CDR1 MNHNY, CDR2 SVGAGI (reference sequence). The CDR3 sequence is CASRTGADSPLHF. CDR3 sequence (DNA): TGTGCCTCAAGAACAGGGGCGGATTCACCCCTCCACTTT.

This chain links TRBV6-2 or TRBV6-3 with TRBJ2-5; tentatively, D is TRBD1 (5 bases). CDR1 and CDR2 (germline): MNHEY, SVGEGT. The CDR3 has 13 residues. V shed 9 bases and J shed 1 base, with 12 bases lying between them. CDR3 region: CASKQVLQETQYF. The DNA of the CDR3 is TGTGCCAGTAAACAGGTACTCCAAGAGACCCAGTACTTC.

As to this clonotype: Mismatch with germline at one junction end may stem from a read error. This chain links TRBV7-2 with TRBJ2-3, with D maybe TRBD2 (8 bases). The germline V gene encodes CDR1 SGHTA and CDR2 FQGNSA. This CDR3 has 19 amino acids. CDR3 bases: TGTGCCAGCAGCCGCAGGGGATTACAGGGGCGGGGGGTACAAGATACGCAGTGTTTT. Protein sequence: CASSRRGLQGRGVQDTQCF.

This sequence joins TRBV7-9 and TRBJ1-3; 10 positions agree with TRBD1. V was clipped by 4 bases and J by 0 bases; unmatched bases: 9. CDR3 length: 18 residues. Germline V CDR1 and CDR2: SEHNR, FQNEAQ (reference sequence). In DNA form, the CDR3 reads TGTGCCAGCAGCTCCACCCCGGGACAGGGGCCCTCTGGAAACACCATATATTTT. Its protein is CASSSTPGQGPSGNTIYF.

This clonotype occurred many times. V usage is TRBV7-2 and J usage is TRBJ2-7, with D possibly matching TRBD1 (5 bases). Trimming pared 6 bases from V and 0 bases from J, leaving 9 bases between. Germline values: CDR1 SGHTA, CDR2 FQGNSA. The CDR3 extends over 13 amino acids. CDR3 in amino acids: CASSRQSSYEQYF. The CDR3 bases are TGTGCCAGCAGTCGACAGAGCTCCTACGAGCAGTACTTC.

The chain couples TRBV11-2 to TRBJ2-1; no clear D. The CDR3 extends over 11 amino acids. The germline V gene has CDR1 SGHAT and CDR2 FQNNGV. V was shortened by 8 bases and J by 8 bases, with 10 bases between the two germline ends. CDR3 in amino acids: CASRQEYEQFF. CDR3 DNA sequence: TGTGCCAGCCGCCAAGAGTATGAGCAGTTCTTC.

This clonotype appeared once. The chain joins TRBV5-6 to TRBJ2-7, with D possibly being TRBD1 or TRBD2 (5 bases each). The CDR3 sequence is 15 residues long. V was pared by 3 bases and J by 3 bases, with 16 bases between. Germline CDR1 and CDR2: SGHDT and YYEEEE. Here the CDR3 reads CASSSSPGRSYEQYF. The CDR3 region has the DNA TGTGCCAGCAGCTCCTCTCCGGGACGGAGCTACGAGCAGTACTTC.

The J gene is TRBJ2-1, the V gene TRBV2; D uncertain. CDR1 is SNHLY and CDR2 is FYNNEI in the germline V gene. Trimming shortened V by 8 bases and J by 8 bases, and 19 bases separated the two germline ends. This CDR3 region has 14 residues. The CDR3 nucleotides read TGTGCCAGCTTGCCATCCGAAAGAGGACATGAGCAGTTCTTC. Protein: CASLPSERGHEQFF. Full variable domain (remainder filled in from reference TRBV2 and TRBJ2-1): EPEVTQTPSHQVTQMGQEVILRCVPISNHLYFYWYRQILGQKVEFLVSFYNNEISEKSEIFDDQFSVERPDGSNFTLKIRSTKLEDSAMYFCASLPSERGHEQFFGPGTRLTVL.

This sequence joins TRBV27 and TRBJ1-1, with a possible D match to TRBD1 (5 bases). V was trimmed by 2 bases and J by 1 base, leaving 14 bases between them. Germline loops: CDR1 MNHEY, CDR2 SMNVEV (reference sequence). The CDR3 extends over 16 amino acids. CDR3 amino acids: CASSLLWAGQNTEAFF. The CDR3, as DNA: TGTGCCAGCAGTTTACTGTGGGCGGGGCAGAACACTGAAGCTTTCTTT.

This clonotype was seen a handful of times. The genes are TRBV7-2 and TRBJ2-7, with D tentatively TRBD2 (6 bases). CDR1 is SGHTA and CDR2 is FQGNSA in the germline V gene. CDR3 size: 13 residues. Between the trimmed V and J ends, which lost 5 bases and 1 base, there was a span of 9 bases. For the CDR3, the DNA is TGTGCCAGCAGCGCGACTAGTTCCTACGAGCAGTACTTC. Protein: CASSATSSYEQYF.

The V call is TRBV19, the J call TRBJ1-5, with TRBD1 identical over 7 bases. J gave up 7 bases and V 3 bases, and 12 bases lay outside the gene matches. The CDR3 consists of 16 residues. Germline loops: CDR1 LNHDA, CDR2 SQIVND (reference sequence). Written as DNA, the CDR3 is TGTGCCAGTAGTATCGGGGGACAGACAATCCTACAGCCCCAGCATTTT. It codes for CASSIGGQTILQPQHF.

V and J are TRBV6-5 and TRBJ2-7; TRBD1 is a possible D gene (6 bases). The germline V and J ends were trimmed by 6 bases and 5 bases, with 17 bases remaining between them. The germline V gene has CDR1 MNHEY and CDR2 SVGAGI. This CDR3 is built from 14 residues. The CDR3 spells CASRTLGTRHEQYF. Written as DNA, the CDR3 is TGTGCCAGCAGGACCCTCGGGACAAGACACGAGCAGTACTTC.

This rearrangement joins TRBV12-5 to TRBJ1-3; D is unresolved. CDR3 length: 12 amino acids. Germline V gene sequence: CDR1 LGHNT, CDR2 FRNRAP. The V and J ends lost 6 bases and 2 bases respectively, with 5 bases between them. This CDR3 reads CASGVAGNTIYF. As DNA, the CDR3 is TGTGCTAGTGGGGTAGCTGGAAACACCATATATTTT.